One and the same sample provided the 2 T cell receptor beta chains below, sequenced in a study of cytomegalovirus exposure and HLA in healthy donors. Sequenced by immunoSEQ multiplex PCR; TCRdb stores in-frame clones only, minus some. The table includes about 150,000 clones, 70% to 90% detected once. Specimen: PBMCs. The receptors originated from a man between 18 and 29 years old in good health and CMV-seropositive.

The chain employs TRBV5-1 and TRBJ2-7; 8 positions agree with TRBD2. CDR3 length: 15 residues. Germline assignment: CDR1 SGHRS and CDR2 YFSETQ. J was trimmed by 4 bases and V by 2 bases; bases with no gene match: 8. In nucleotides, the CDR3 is TGCGCCAGCAGCTTAACGGGAGGGGCCAGTTACGAGCAGTACTTC. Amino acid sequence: CASSLTGGASYEQYF.

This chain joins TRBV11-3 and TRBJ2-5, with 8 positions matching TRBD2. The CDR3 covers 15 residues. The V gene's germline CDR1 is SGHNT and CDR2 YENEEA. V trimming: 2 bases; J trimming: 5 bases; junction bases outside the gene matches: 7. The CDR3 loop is CASSLTAGGLETQYF. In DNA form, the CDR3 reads TGTGCCAGCAGCTTAACCGCGGGAGGTCTGGAGACCCAGTACTTC.